The 26 T cell receptor beta chains in this list originate from one sample, sequenced in a study of response to subunit inactivated influenza vaccine. TCRdb independently ran MiXCR on the RT-PCR reads; one entry per CDR3 protein. Of some 800,000 distinct CDR3 sequences in the sample, roughly 20% were seen once. Specimen: PBMCs from blood, collected more than 4 days after vaccination. The receptors originated from a man in his fifties who received an inactivated influenza vaccine.

The table lists this clonotype with a count of one. A junction end diverges from the germline sequence, so it may reflect a read error. This sequence joins TRBV11-2 and TRBJ2-1, with TRBD1 matching 9 bases. CDR1 and CDR2 (germline): SGHAT, FQNNGV. This CDR3 spans 18 amino acids. CDR3 residues: CGSSPGTGRGLGYNEQFF. The CDR3 DNA sequence: TGTGGCAGCAGCCCCGGGACAGGGAGAGGGTTAGGCTACAATGAGCAGTTCTTC. Supplemented by reference TRBV11-2 and TRBJ2-1, the full variable domain reads EAGVAQSPRYKIIEKRQSVAFWCNPISGHATLYWYQQILGQGPKLLIQFQNNGVVDDSQLPKDRFSAERLKGVDSTLKIQPAKLEDSAVYLCGSSPGTGRGLGYNEQFFGPGTRLTVL.

The V and J genes are TRBV21-1 and TRBJ2-5; the table's D gene call, TRBD1, was not cross checked with the DNA. TRBV21-1 is designated a pseudogene. This CDR3 is 16 amino acids long. The CDR3 spells CASSKGGSDGQETQYF. CDR3 coding DNA: TGTGCCAGCAGCAAAGGGGGGTCCGACGGCCAAGAGACCCAGTACTTC.

This clonotype was counted only a few times. The chain has TRBV4-2 and TRBJ2-7, with D possibly being TRBD2 (6 bases). Deletions cut 4 bases from V and 6 bases from J, with 25 bases between. This CDR3 comprises 17 residues. The germline V gene has CDR1 LGHNA and CDR2 YNFKEQ. In nucleotides, the CDR3 is TGTGCCAGCAGCCCGGACCTTATATTAGCGGAGATGGGCGAGCAGTACTTC. Protein sequence: CASSPDLILAEMGEQYF.

This clonotype was observed a handful of times. This chain uses TRBV12-3 or TRBV12-4 with TRBJ1-1; D gene ambiguous. CDR3 length: 16 amino acids. V dropped 7 bases and J dropped 1 base, with 19 bases sitting between them. As DNA, the CDR3 is TGTGCCAGCACCCTCGGGTTAGGACGGTCGAACACTGAAGCTTTCTTT. It specifies CASTLGLGRSNTEAFF.

There are a few counts of this clonotype. The chain joins TRBV9 to TRBJ2-7, with a possible D match to TRBD2 (5 bases). Germline CDR1 is SGDLS and CDR2 is YYNGEE. This CDR3 region has 14 residues. V was shortened by 0 bases and J by 7 bases, with 14 bases between the two germline ends. The DNA for the CDR3 is TGTGCCAGCAGCGTAGACGGGGTCGTCCTGGAGCAGTACTTC. Encoded protein: CASSVDGVVLEQYF.

This clonotype has a count of ten or more. The chain couples TRBV20-1 to TRBJ1-5, with unresolved D. The V gene lost 0 bases and the J gene lost 4 bases, with 7 bases spanning the gap. In germline, CDR1 is DFQATT, CDR2 SNEGSKA (reference sequence). This CDR3 has 13 residues. CDR3 nucleotide sequence: TGCAGTGCTAGAGATACCGCTAATCAGCCCCAGCATTTT. Its protein product is CSARDTANQPQHF.

The chain uses TRBV5-1 and TRBJ2-7; D may match TRBD1 or TRBD2 (5 bases each). The germline gives CDR1 SGHRS, CDR2 YFSETQ. This CDR3 has 13 residues. With 6 bases removed from V and 2 bases from J, the gap between germline ends came to 12 bases. The CDR3 coding sequence is TGCGCCAGCACCTGGGACCAGGCCTACGAGCAGTACTTC. Translated, it gives CASTWDQAYEQYF.

In this sample, this clonotype turned up many times. This rearrangement joins TRBV10-3 to TRBJ1-1, with D unclear. The CDR3 contains 12 residues. Germline V gene sequence: CDR1 ENHRY, CDR2 SYGVKD. The V and J ends lost 7 bases and 4 bases respectively, with 10 bases between them. The CDR3 reads CAITSDGTEAFF. The CDR3 DNA reads TGTGCCATCACCTCGGACGGCACTGAAGCTTTCTTT.

V is TRBV6-2 or TRBV6-3 and J is TRBJ2-7; unclear D gene. This CDR3 is built from 13 residues. Germline V gives CDR1 MNHEY, CDR2 SVGEGT. The V and J ends lost 5 bases and 3 bases respectively, with 11 bases between them. CDR3 residues: CASSTQTNYEQYF. The CDR3 DNA is TGTGCCAGCAGTACCCAGACAAACTACGAGCAGTACTTC.

In its sample, this clonotype was seen a few times. This sequence joins TRBV20-1 and TRBJ2-1; 11 bases agree with TRBD2. From germline, CDR1 is DFQATT and CDR2 SNEGSKA (reference sequence). V gave up 7 bases and J gave up 4 bases; unmatched junction bases: 12. This CDR3 contains 16 residues. The CDR3 here is CSVSASGRSPYNEQFF. The CDR3 DNA reads as TGCAGTGTTTCCGCTAGCGGGAGGTCACCATACAATGAGCAGTTCTTC.

The rearrangement uses TRBV15 and TRBJ2-7, with unresolved D. V was cut by 3 bases and J by 0 bases, with 9 bases left in between. The CDR3 runs 14 residues. Germline V gene sequence: CDR1 LNHNV, CDR2 YYDKDF (reference sequence). The CDR3, as DNA: TGTGCCACCAGCAGTCTCCAAAGCTCCTACGAGCAGTACTTC. It specifies CATSSLQSSYEQYF.

This clonotype was observed a handful of times. The chain carries TRBV29-1 and TRBJ2-3; possible D gene TRBD1, 5 bases. V dropped 5 bases and J dropped 2 bases, with 11 bases sitting between them. Germline CDR1 SQVTM, CDR2 ANQGSEA. The CDR3 runs to 13 residues. CDR3 sequence (DNA): TGCAGCGTTTCAAGGGGCGCCACAGATACGCAGTATTTT. Translating it yields CSVSRGATDTQYF.

This clonotype was counted only a few times. This chain connects TRBV25-1 to TRBJ1-4; D gene unclear. Germline assignment: CDR1 MGHDK and CDR2 SYGVNS. This CDR3 is built from 14 residues. Trimming removed 3 bases from V and 2 bases from J, with 7 bases in between. CDR3 loop: CASSETPTNEKLFF. The CDR3 region has the DNA TGTGCCAGCAGTGAGACACCTACTAATGAAAAACTGTTTTTT.

The rearrangement links TRBV18 to TRBJ2-2; 10 bases are a match to TRBD2. The CDR3 totals 17 residues. Germline CDR1 and CDR2: KGHSH and LQKENI. The J segment lost 1 base and the V segment lost 3 bases, leaving 5 bases of the junction unmatched. The CDR3 nucleotides read TGTGCCAGCTCACCGCGGACTAGCGGACTGAACACCGGGGAGCTGTTTTTT. It specifies CASSPRTSGLNTGELFF.

This clonotype was seen a few times. The rearrangement links TRBV25-1 to TRBJ2-7; no reliable D call. From germline, CDR1 is MGHDK and CDR2 SYGVNS. The CDR3 extends over 14 amino acids. The ends were cut back, 3 bases at V and 2 bases at J, with 11 bases in the middle. The CDR3 protein is CASSEGMQAYEQYF. In nucleotides, the CDR3 is TGTGCCAGCAGTGAGGGGATGCAAGCCTACGAGCAGTACTTC.

The chain has TRBV21-1 and TRBJ2-4; the table's D call TRBD1 went unverified against the DNA. TRBV21-1 is shown as a pseudogene. This CDR3 has 16 amino acids. CDR3 nucleotide sequence: TGTGCCAGCAGCAAACGTAGGGGTCGCGTCAAAAACATTCAGTACTTC. This codes for CASSKRRGRVKNIQYF.

J is TRBJ2-7 and V is TRBV27; D unclear. The CDR3 is made up of 15 amino acids. The ends were cut back, 2 bases at V and 3 bases at J, with 14 bases in the middle. Germline loops: CDR1 MNHEY, CDR2 SMNVEV (reference sequence). CDR3 residues: CASSLEWSSIYEQYF. For the CDR3, the DNA is TGTGCCAGCAGTTTAGAGTGGAGTAGTATCTACGAGCAGTACTTC.

This clonotype has only a few counts. The chain links TRBV24-1 to TRBJ2-1, with D unclear. Germline CDR1 reads KGHDR; CDR2 reads SFDVKD. V was pared by 5 bases and J by 4 bases, with 17 bases between. The CDR3 runs 16 residues. CDR3 amino acids: CATSGPHQMGYNEQFF. DNA for the CDR3: TGTGCCACCAGTGGCCCCCACCAAATGGGTTACAATGAGCAGTTCTTC.

In its sample, this clonotype was seen many times. The chain links TRBV20-1 to TRBJ2-3; D unresolved. V was clipped by 3 bases and J by 6 bases, with 13 bases between them. The CDR3 spans 13 residues. Germline CDR1 DFQATT, CDR2 SNEGSKA (reference sequence). DNA of the CDR3: TGCAGTGCTAGGTTACTCGGGCCGGATACGCAGTATTTT. It is translated as CSARLLGPDTQYF.

In this sample, this clonotype turned up many times. The chain employs TRBV29-1 and TRBJ2-2, with 7 positions matching TRBD2. The CDR3 is made up of 16 amino acids. The trim removed 0 bases at V and 1 base at J, leaving 5 bases unmatched. Germline CDR1 and CDR2: SQVTM and ANQGSEA. The DNA of the CDR3 is TGCAGCGTTGAAGATCGGGCTAGCGGGAACACCGGGGAGCTGTTTTTT. Translated: CSVEDRASGNTGELFF.

There are a few counts of this clonotype. The chain uses TRBV18 and TRBJ2-7; D uncertain. CDR1 and CDR2 (germline): KGHSH, LQKENI. This CDR3 is built from 14 residues. Trimming took off 1 base at V and 2 bases at J, with 9 bases between the two ends. The CDR3 DNA is TGTGCCAGCTCACCACGCTGGGGAACCTACGAGCAGTACTTC. The encoded protein is CASSPRWGTYEQYF.

J is TRBJ1-2 and V is TRBV28, with a weak D call TRBD1 (6 bases). Trimming took off 6 bases at V and 5 bases at J, with 19 bases between the two ends. Germline V gene lookup returns CDR1 MDHEN and CDR2 SYDVKM. This CDR3 has 15 amino acids. The CDR3 sequence: CASSDPGQNPYGYTF. As DNA, the CDR3 is TGTGCCAGCAGCGATCCTGGACAGAATCCTTATGGCTACACCTTC.

This chain connects TRBV18 to TRBJ1-5; TRBD1 aligns across 7 bases. Germline V gene sequence: CDR1 KGHSH, CDR2 LQKENI. Losses at the gene ends were 2 bases for V and 10 bases for J; bases not matched to a gene: 8. The CDR3 is made up of 14 amino acids. CDR3 sequence: CASSPRQGAVPQHF. CDR3 DNA sequence: TGTGCCAGCTCACCAAGACAGGGTGCGGTTCCCCAGCATTTT.

CDR3 sequence: CASKADIWNYEQYF. The CDR3 nucleotides are TGTGCCAGCAAAGCAGACATTTGGAACTACGAGCAGTACTTC. The chain combines TRBV6-1 with TRBJ2-7; D gene ambiguous. The V end was cut by 7 bases, the J end by 3 bases, with 16 bases between. CDR3 length: 14 amino acids. Germline values: CDR1 MNHNS, CDR2 SASEGT.

The chain links TRBV9 to TRBJ2-3; 8 nucleotides align to TRBD2. The CDR3 covers 15 residues. Germline V gives CDR1 SGDLS, CDR2 YYNGEE. With V trimmed by 2 bases and J by 5 bases, 7 bases remained unmatched. CDR3 sequence (DNA): TGTGCCAGCAGCGTTGATAGCGGGGTTGGAGATACGCAGTATTTT. It specifies CASSVDSGVGDTQYF.

The chain has TRBV11-2 and TRBJ1-2; D call uncertain. CDR1 SGHAT and CDR2 FQNNGV come from the germline V gene. V was cut by 5 bases and J by 9 bases, with 13 bases left in between. The CDR3 covers 12 residues. CDR3 protein: CASSRSRASYTF. The CDR3 DNA sequence: TGTGCCAGCAGCCGTTCTCGGGCTAGCTACACCTTC.